This TCR beta chain came from a study of Ad26.COV2.S vaccination and SARS-CoV-2 variants. Study-level information: As a participant in COV1001, the donor was in the Ad26.COV2.S trial arm. Overall study results and limits: Vaccine recipients and placebo recipients showed similar non-spike TCR breadth.

The CDR3 is 16 residues long. In germline, CDR1 is ENHRY, CDR2 SYGVKD. The germline V and J ends were trimmed by 2 bases and 4 bases, with 15 bases remaining between them. The treatment: roughly 19 received Ad26.COV2.S at low or high dose, single or two shots; 5 received placebo; per-sample allocation not given. Day 63 after the first vaccine or placebo injection was the time point for sampling. This table comes from immunoSEQ multiplex PCR, and its TCRdb copy is limited to in-frame clones, with some not included. The table includes more than 300,000 clones, roughly 80% detected once. A note on this clone: Antigen unknown.

The chain recombines TRBV10-3 with TRBJ1-3, with D possibly TRBD1 on 6 matching bases. Sequenced here: peripheral blood, sampled in a trial of Ad26.COV2.S vaccine versus placebo. The sequence derives from a person between 18 and 59 years old who received the Ad26.COV2.S COVID-19 vaccine or a placebo. In DNA, the CDR3 is TGTGCCATCAGTGAGGCCCCGTTGGACAGAGGAAACACCATATATTTT. This translates into CAISEAPLDRGNTIYF.